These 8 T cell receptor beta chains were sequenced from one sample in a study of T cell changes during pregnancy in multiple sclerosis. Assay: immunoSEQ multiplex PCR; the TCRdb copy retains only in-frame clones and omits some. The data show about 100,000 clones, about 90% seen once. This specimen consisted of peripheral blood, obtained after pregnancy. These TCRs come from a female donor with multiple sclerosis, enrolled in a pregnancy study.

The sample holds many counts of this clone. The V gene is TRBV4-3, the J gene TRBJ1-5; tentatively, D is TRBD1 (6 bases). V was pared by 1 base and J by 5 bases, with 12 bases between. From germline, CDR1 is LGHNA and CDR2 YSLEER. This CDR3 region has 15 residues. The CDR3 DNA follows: TGCGCCAGCAGCCAAGTACAGGGAGTGGATCAGCCCCAGCATTTT. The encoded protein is CASSQVQGVDQPQHF.

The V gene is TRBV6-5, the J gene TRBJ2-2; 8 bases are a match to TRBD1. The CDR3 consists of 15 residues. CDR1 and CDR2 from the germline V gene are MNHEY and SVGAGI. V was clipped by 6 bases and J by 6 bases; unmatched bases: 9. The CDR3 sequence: CASRRAGGQSGELFF. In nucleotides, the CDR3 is TGTGCCAGCAGGCGGGCAGGGGGCCAATCCGGGGAGCTGTTTTTT.

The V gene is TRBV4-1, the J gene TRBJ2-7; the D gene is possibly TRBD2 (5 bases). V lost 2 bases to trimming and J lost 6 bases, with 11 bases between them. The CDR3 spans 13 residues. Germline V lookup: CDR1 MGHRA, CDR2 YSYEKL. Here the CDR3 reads CASSQHTSSEQYF. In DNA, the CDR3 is TGCGCCAGCAGCCAACATACTAGTTCCGAGCAGTACTTC.

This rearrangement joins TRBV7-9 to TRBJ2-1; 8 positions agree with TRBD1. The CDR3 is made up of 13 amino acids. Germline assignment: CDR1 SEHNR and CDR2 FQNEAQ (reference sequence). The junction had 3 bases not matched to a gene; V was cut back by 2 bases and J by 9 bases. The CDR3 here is CASSLRTGFEQFF. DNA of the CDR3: TGTGCCAGCAGCTTAAGGACAGGGTTTGAGCAGTTCTTC.

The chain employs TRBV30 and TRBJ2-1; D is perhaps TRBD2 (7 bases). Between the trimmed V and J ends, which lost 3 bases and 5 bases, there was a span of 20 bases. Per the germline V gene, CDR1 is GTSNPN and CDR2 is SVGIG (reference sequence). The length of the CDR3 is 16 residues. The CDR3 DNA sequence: TGTGCCTGGAGCCTTTCCTTTAGGGGGGGAAACAATGAGCAGTTCTTC. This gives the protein CAWSLSFRGGNNEQFF.

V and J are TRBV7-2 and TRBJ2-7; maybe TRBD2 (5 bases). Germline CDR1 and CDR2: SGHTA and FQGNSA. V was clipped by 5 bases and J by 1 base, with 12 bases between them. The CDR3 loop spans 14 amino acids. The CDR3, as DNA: TGTGCCAGCAGCCCTCTGGGGAGATCCTACGAGCAGTACTTC. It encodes CASSPLGRSYEQYF.

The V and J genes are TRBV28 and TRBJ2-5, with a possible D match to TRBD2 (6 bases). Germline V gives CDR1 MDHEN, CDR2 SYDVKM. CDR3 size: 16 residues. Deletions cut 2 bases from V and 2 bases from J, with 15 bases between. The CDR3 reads CASSLIIGSSQETQYF. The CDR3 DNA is TGTGCCAGCAGTTTAATTATCGGGAGTTCGCAAGAGACCCAGTACTTC.

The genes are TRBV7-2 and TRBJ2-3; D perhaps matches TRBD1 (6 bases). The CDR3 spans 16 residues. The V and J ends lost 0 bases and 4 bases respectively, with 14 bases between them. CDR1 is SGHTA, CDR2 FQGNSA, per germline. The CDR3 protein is CASSLAGDIRSDTQYF. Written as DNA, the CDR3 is TGTGCCAGCAGCTTAGCTGGGGACATCCGTTCAGATACGCAGTATTTT.